Shown below are 11 T cell receptor beta chains from a single sample sequenced in a study of shared T cell receptors in the human thymus. This table comes from immunoSEQ multiplex PCR, and its TCRdb copy is limited to in-frame clones, with some not included. The sample lists about 380,000 clones, around 93% seen once, with approximately 0.02% in the top ten. Material: thymocytes. These receptors all come from a human donor.

Here the CDR3 DNA reads TGTGCCAGTACAGGATACTCTGGAAACACCATATATTTT. Translating gives CASTGYSGNTIYF. This chain links TRBV28 with TRBJ1-3, with TRBD1 as a possible D gene (5 bases). V lost 9 bases and J 0 bases, leaving 9 bases between the germline ends. The CDR3 length is 13 residues. CDR1 MDHEN and CDR2 SYDVKM come from the germline V gene. The full variable domain, its missing parts supplied by reference TRBV28 and TRBJ1-3, is DVKVTQSSRYLVKRTGEKVFLECVQDMDHENMFWYRQDPGLGLRLIYFSYDVKMKEKGDIPEGYSVSREKKERFSLILESASTNQTSMYLCASTGYSGNTIYFGEGSWLTVV.

This chain joins TRBV28 and TRBJ2-7, with 7 bases lining up with TRBD2. The CDR3 runs to 15 residues. V shed 2 bases, J shed 0 bases, and the junction held 4 bases outside the gene matches. Germline CDR1 and CDR2: MDHEN and SYDVKM. This chain's CDR3 is CASSLGGRASYEQYF. CDR3 in DNA: TGTGCCAGCAGTTTAGGGGGGAGGGCCTCCTACGAGCAGTACTTC. The entire variable domain, with the rest obtained from reference TRBV28 and TRBJ2-7, is as follows: DVKVTQSSRYLVKRTGEKVFLECVQDMDHENMFWYRQDPGLGLRLIYFSYDVKMKEKGDIPEGYSVSREKKERFSLILESASTNQTSMYLCASSLGGRASYEQYFGPGTRLTVT.

V gene TRBV7-3 combines with J gene TRBJ2-1, with TRBD2 identical over 7 bases. The trim removed 4 bases at V and 9 bases at J, leaving 9 bases unmatched. This CDR3 is built from 14 residues. Germline V gene lookup returns CDR1 SGHTA and CDR2 FQGTGA. The CDR3 reads CASSSGGLAAEQFF. The DNA of the CDR3 is TGTGCCAGCAGCTCCGGCGGGCTAGCGGCTGAGCAGTTCTTC.

This clone occurred once. The V gene is TRBV29-1, the J gene TRBJ2-7; a possible D gene is TRBD1 (6 bases). Germline values: CDR1 SQVTM, CDR2 ANQGSEA. V was cut by 4 bases and J by 4 bases, with 20 bases left in between. The CDR3 is made up of 15 amino acids. This CDR3 is CSVVRAPRGGYEQYF. The CDR3 DNA follows: TGCAGCGTTGTTCGAGCCCCCAGGGGCGGTTACGAGCAGTACTTC.

This clone showed up just a few times. The J gene is TRBJ1-2, the V gene TRBV19, with 7 bases aligning to TRBD1. This CDR3 is built from 13 residues. Germline CDR1 is LNHDA and CDR2 is SQIVND (reference sequence). Trimming removed 8 bases from V and 0 bases from J; junction bases left unmatched: 3. This chain's CDR3 is CASGRGSNYGYTF. The CDR3 coding sequence is TGTGCCAGTGGCAGGGGGTCTAACTATGGCTACACCTTC. Full variable domain (outside the CDR3, taken from reference TRBV19 and TRBJ1-2): DGGITQSPKYLFRKEGQNVTLSCEQNLNHDAMYWYRQDPGQGLRLIYYSQIVNDFQKGDIAEGYSVSREKKESFPLTVTSAQKNPTAFYLCASGRGSNYGYTFGSGTRLTVV.

The gene calls are TRBV7-2 and TRBJ1-3; D is unresolved. V was cut by 3 bases and J by 3 bases, with 3 bases left in between. The CDR3 totals 12 residues. Germline V gene data show CDR1 as SGHTA and CDR2 as FQGNSA. This CDR3 is CASSFSGNTIYF. The CDR3 DNA reads TGTGCCAGCAGCTTCAGTGGAAACACCATATATTTT.

V is TRBV7-6 and J is TRBJ1-2, with 10 bases lining up with TRBD1. Looked up from germline, CDR1 is SGHVS and CDR2 is FNYEAQ. The CDR3 runs to 15 residues. With 3 bases clipped from V and 0 bases from J, the junction kept 1 base outside the gene matches. CDR3 DNA sequence: TGTGCCAGCAGCTTTGACAGGGGGCCTAACTATGGCTACACCTTC. Translation: CASSFDRGPNYGYTF.

CDR3 bases: TGCGCCAGCTCCCGGGAGGGCCCGGGTGAGCAGTTCTTC. Protein sequence: CASSREGPGEQFF. The chain couples TRBV5-1 to TRBJ2-1, with 8 bases identical to TRBD2. From germline, CDR1 is SGHRS and CDR2 YFSETQ. This CDR3 spans 13 amino acids. Trimming cost V 7 bases and J 9 bases; bases outside gene matches: 9.

A remark on this clone: Other DNA sequences in the same sample also yield this CDR3. The chain is built from TRBV7-8 and TRBJ2-1; 9 nucleotides line up with TRBD2. V lost 1 base to trimming and J lost 5 bases; unmatched junction nucleotides: 3. CDR3 length equals 15 residues. The germline CDR1 and CDR2 sequences are SGHVS and FQNEAQ. The chain's CDR3 is CASSLGLAGNNEQFF. CDR3 nucleotide sequence: TGTGCCAGCAGCTTAGGGCTAGCGGGGAACAATGAGCAGTTCTTC.

V is TRBV2 and J is TRBJ2-7, with 10 bases lining up with TRBD2. Trimming took 4 bases from V and 3 from J; bases not matched to a gene: 3. Germline assignment: CDR1 SNHLY and CDR2 FYNNEI. This CDR3 spans 14 amino acids. In DNA, the CDR3 is TGTGCCAGCAGTGGCCTAGCGGGAGTCTACGAGCAGTACTTC. Protein product: CASSGLAGVYEQYF.

The chain employs TRBV30 and TRBJ2-7, with TRBD2 matching over 9 bases. The junction had 13 bases not matched to a gene; V was cut back by 5 bases and J by 5 bases. The CDR3 has 15 amino acids. Germline CDR1 is GTSNPN and CDR2 is SVGIG (reference sequence). CDR3 DNA sequence: TGTGCCTGGTATCGAGTAGCGGGAGCCGGGAACGAGCAGTACTTC. Amino acid sequence: CAWYRVAGAGNEQYF. The full variable domain, in which reference TRBV30 and TRBJ2-7 provide the parts outside the CDR3, is SQTIHQWPATLVQPVGSPLSLECTVEGTSNPNLYWYRQAAGRGLQLLFYSVGIGQISSEVPQNLSASRPQDRQFILSSKKLLLSDSGFYLCAWYRVAGAGNEQYFGPGTRLTVT.